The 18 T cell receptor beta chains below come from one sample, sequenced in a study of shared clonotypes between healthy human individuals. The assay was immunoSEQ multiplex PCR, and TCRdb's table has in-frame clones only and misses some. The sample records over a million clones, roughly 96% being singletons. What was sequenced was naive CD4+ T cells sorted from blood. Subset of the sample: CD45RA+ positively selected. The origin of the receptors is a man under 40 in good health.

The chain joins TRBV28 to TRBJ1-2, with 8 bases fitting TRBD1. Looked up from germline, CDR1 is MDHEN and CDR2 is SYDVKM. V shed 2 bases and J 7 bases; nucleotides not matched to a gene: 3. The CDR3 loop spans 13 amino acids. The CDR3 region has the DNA TGTGCCAGCAGTTTACAGGGGGCTCTTGGCTACACCTTC. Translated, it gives CASSLQGALGYTF.

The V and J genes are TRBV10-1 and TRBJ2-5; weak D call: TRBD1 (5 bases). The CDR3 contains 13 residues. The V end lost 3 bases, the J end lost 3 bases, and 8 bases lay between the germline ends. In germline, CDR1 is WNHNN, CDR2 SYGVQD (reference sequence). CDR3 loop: CASSEGAEETQYF. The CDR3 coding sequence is TGCGCCAGCAGTGAAGGGGCAGAAGAGACCCAGTACTTC.

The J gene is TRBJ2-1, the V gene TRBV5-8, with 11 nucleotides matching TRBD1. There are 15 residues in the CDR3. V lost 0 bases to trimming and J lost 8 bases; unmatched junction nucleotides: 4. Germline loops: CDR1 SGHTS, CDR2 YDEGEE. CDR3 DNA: TGTGCCAGCAGCTTGGCCAGGACAGGGGGCGATGAGCAGTTCTTC. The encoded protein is CASSLARTGGDEQFF.

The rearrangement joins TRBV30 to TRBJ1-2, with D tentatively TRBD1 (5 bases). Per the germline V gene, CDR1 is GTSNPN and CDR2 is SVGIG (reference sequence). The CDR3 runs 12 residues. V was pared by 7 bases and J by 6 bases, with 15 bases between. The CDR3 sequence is CALEWGRDGYTF. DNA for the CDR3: TGTGCCTTGGAGTGGGGGAGGGATGGCTACACCTTC.

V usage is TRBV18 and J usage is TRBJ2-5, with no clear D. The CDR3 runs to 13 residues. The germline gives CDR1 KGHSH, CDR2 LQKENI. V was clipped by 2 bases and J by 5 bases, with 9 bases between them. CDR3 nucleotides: TGTGCCAGCTCACCATCCAGTCGGGAGACCCAGTACTTC. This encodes CASSPSSRETQYF.

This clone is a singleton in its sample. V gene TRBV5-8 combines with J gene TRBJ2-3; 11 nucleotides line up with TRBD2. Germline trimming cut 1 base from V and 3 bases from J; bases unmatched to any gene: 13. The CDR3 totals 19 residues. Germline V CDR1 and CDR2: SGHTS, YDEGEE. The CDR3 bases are TGTGCCAGCAGCTTGTCTAGCGGGAGGTTTAGGGGGCTTACAGATACGCAGTATTTT. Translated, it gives CASSLSSGRFRGLTDTQYF.

As DNA, the CDR3 is TGTGCAAGTCGCTTAGCGCAAGCTGGGGACCGCTACGAGCAGTACTTC. Its translation is CASRLAQAGDRYEQYF. This chain uses TRBV12-2 with TRBJ2-7. TRBV12-2 represents a pseudogene. There are 16 residues in the CDR3.

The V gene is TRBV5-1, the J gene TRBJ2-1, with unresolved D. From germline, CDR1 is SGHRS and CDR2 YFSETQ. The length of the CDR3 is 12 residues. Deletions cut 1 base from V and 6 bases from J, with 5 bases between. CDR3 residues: CASSLRANEQFF. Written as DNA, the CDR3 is TGCGCCAGCAGCTTGCGGGCCAATGAGCAGTTCTTC.

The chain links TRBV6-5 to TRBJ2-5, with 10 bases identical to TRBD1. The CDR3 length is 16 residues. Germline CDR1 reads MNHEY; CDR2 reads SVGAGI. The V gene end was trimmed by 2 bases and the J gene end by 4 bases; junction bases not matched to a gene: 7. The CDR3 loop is CASSYGEGQGPETQYF. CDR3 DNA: TGTGCCAGCAGTTACGGAGAGGGACAGGGGCCAGAGACCCAGTACTTC.

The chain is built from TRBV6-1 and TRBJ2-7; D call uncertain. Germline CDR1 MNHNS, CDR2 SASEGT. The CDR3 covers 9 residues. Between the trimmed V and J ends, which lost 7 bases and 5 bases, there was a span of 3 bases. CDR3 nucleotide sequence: TGTGCCAGCAAACACGAGCAGTACTTC. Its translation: CASKHEQYF.

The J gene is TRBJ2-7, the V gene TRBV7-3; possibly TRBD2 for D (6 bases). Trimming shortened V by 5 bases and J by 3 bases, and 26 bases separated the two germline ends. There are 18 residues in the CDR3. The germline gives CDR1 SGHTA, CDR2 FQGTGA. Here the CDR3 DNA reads TGTGCCAGCAGCCCTTATCCCGGTCCGGGGGAACCTTACTACGAGCAGTACTTC. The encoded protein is CASSPYPGPGEPYYEQYF.

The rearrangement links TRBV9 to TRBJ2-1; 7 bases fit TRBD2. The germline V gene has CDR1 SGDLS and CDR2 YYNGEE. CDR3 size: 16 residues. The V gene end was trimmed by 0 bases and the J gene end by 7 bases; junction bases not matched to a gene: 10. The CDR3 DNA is TGTGCCAGCAGCGTAGGTTATGGCGGGAGTGGTAATGAGCAGTTCTTC. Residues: CASSVGYGGSGNEQFF.

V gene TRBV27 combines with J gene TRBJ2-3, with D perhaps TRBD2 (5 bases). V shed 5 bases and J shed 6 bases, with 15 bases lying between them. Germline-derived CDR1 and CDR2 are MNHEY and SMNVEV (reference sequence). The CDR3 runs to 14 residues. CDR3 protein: CASSRGPSADTQYF. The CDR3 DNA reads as TGTGCCAGCAGTCGAGGGCCCTCCGCGGATACGCAGTATTTT.

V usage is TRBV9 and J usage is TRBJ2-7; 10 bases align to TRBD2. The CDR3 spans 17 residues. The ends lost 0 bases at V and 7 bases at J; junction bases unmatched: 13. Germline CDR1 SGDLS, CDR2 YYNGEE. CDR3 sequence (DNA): TGTGCCAGCAGCGTAGGGACAGGAGCGGGAGGGCCCCGGGAGCAGTACTTC. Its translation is CASSVGTGAGGPREQYF. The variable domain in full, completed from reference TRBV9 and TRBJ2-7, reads DSGVTQTPKHLITATGQRVTLRCSPRSGDLSVYWYQQSLDQGLQFLIQYYNGEERAKGNILERFSAQQFPDLHSELNLSSLELGDSALYFCASSVGTGAGGPREQYFGPGTRLTVT.

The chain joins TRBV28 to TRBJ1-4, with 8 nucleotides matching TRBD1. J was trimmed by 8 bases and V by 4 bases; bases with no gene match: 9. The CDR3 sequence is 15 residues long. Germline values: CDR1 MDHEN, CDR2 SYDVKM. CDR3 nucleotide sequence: TGTGCCAGCAGTTCCCCAGGGGGCGCGAGGGAAAAACTGTTTTTT. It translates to CASSSPGGAREKLFF.

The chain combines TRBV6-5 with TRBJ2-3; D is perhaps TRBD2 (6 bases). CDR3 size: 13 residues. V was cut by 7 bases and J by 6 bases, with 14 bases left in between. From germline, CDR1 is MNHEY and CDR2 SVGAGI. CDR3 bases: TGTGCCAGCACGACTAGAAGGGGCGATACGCAGTATTTT. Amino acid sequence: CASTTRRGDTQYF.

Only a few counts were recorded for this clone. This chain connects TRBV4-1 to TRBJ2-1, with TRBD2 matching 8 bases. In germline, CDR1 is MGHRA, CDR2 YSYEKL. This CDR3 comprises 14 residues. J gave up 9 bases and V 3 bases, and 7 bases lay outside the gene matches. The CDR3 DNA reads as TGCGCCAGCAGCCAGCCGGGACTAGTAGCTGAGCAGTTCTTC. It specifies CASSQPGLVAEQFF.

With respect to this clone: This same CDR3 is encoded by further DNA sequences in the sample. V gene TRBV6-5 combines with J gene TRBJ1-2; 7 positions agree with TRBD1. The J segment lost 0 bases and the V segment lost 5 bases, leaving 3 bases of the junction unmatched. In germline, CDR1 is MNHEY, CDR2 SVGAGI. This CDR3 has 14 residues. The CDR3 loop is CASSRDRTNYGYTF. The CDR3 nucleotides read TGTGCCAGCAGTCGGGACAGAACTAACTATGGCTACACCTTC.